Detailed here is one TCR beta chain. Its specificity is not known. This specimen belongs to a study of cytomegalovirus exposure and HLA in healthy donors. Study-wide results and caveats: A few CMV-associated chains proved CMV antigen-specific in vitro. Investigators reported 150 to 200 TCR beta chains as tied to cytomegalovirus.

The donors were members of the validation cohort comprising over 90 subjects, separate from the roughly 700-subject first cohort. Measured with immunoSEQ multiplex PCR; TCRdb has only the in-frame clones, and not every one. The table lists under 250,000 clones, more than 75% of them singletons. The CDR3 contains 12 residues. Germline CDR1 is SEHNR and CDR2 is FQNEAQ (reference sequence). V was pared by 5 bases and J by 5 bases, with 7 bases between. The receptor was isolated from a man aged 18-30 years in good health and CMV-seronegative. Sequenced: PBMCs. The chain combines TRBV7-9 with TRBJ1-5; D gene unclear. The CDR3 is CASSKLDQPQHF. CDR3 in DNA: TGTGCCAGCAGCAAACTCGATCAGCCCCAGCATTTT.